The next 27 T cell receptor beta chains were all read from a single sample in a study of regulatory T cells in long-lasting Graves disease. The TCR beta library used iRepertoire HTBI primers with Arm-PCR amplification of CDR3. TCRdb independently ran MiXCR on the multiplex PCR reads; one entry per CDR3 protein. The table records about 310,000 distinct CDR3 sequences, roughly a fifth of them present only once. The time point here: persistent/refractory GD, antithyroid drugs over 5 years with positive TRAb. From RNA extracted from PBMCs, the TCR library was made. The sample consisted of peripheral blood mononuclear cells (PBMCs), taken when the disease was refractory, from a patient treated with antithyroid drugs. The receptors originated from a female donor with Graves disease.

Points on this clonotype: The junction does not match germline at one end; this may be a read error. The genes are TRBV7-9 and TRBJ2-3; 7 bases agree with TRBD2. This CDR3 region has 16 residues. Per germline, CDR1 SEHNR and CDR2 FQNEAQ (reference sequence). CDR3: CASSLRPAGSTDTQYF. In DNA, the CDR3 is TGCGCCAGCAGCTTGCGTCCAGCGGGAAGCACAGATACGCAGTATTTT. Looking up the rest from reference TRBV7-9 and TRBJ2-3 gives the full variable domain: DTGVSQNPRHKITKRGQNVTFRCDPISEHNRLYWYRQTLGQGPEFLTYFQNEAQLEKSRLLSDRFSAERPKGSFSTLEIQRTEQGDSAMYLCASSLRPAGSTDTQYFGPGTRLTVL.

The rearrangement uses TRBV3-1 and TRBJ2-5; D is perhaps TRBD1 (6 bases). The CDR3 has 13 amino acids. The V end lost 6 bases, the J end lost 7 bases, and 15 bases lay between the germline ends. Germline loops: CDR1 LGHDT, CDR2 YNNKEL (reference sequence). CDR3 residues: CASSQGSLGTQYF. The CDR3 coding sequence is TGTGCCAGCAGTCAGGGGTCGTTGGGGACCCAGTACTTC.

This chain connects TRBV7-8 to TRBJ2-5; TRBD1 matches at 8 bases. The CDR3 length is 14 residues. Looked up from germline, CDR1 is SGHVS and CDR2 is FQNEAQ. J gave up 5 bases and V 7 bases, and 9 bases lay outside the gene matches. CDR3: CASNPDRAQETQYF. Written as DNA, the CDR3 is TGTGCCAGCAACCCGGACAGGGCACAGGAGACCCAGTACTTC.

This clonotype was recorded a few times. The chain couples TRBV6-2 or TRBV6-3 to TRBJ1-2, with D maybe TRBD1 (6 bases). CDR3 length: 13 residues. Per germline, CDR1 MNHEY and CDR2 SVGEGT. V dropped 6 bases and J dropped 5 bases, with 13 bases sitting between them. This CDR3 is CASSLRGGYGYTF. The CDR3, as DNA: TGTGCCAGCAGCCTTAGAGGGGGTTATGGCTACACCTTC.

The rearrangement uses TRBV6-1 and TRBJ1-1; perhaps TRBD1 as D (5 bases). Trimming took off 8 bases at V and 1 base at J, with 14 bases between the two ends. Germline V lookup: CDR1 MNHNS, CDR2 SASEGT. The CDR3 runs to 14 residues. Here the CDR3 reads CASSRAGQNTEAFF. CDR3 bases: TGTGCCAGCTCCCGCGCCGGACAGAACACTGAAGCTTTCTTT.

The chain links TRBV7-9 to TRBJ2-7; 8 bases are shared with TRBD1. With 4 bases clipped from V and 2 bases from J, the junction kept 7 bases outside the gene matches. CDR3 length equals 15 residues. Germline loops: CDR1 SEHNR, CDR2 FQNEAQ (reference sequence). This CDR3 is CASSSATGVPYEQYF. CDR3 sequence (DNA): TGTGCCAGCAGCTCTGCGACAGGGGTCCCCTACGAGCAGTACTTC.

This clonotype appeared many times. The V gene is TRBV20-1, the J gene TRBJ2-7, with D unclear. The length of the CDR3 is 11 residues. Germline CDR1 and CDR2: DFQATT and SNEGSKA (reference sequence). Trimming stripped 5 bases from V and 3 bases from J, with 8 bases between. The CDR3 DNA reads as TGCAGTGCTGGAACGGGCTACGAGCAGTACTTC. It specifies CSAGTGYEQYF.

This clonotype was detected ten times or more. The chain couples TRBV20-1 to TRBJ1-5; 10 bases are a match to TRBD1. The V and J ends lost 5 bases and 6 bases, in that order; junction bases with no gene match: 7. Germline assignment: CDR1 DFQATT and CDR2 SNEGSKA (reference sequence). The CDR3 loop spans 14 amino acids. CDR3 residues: CSAVPGQGFQPQHF. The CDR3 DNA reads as TGCAGTGCTGTACCGGGACAGGGGTTTCAGCCCCAGCATTTT.

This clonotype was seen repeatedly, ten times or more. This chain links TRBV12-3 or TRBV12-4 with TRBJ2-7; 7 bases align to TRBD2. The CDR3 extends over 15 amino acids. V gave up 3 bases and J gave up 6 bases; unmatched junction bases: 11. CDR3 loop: CASSFGRESRAEQYF. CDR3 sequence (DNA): TGTGCCAGCAGTTTTGGGCGGGAGAGCAGGGCCGAGCAGTACTTC.

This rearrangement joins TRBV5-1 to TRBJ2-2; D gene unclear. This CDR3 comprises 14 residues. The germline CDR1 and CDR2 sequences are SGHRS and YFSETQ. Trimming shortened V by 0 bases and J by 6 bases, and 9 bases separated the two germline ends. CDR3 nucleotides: TGCGCCAGCAGCTTGGCCGGGCAACCCGGGGAGCTGTTTTTT. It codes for CASSLAGQPGELFF. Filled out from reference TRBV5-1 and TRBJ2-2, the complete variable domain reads KAGVTQTPRYLIKTRGQQVTLSCSPISGHRSVSWYQQTPGQGLQFLFEYFSETQRNKGNFPGRFSGRQFSNSRSEMNVSTLELGDSALYLCASSLAGQPGELFFGEGSRLTVL.

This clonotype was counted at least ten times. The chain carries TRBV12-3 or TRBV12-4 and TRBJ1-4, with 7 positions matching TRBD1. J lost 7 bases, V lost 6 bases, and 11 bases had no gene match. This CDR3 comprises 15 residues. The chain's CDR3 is CASSYSTGTGEKLFF. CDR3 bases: TGTGCCAGCAGCTACTCGACAGGGACTGGTGAAAAACTGTTTTTT.

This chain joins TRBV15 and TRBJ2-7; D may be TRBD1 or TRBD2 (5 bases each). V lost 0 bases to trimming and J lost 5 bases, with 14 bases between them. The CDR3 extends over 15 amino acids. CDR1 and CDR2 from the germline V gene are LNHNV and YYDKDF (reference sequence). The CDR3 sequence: CATSRDIGGLDEQYF. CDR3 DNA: TGTGCCACCAGCAGAGATATTGGGGGTCTGGACGAGCAGTACTTC.

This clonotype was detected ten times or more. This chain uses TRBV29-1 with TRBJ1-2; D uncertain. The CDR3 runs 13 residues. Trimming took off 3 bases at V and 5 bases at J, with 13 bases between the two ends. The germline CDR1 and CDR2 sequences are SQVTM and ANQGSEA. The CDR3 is CSVDAGFGYGYTF. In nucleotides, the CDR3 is TGCAGCGTTGACGCGGGCTTTGGGTATGGCTACACCTTC.

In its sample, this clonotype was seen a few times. The CDR3 region has the DNA TGTGCCAGCAGTCGGAACAGGGGGCTGGATGAAAAACTGTTTTTT. Amino acid sequence: CASSRNRGLDEKLFF. V and J are TRBV6-1 and TRBJ1-4; 9 bases are a match to TRBD1. V trimming: 5 bases; J trimming: 6 bases; junction bases outside the gene matches: 7. Germline CDR1 and CDR2: MNHNS and SASEGT. The CDR3 runs to 15 residues.

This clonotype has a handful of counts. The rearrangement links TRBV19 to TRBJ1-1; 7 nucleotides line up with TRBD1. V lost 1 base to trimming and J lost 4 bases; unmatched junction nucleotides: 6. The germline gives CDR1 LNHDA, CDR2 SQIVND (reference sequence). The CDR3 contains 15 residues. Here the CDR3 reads CASSIGAGGGTEAFF. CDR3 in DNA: TGTGCCAGTAGTATAGGGGCAGGGGGTGGCACTGAAGCTTTCTTT.

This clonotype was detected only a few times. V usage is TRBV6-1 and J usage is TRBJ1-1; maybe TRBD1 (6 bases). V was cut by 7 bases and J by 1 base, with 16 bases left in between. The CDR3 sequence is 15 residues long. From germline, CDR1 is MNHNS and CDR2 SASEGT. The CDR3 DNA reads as TGTGCCAGCACCCCTGGTGGGGGGCCGAACACTGAAGCTTTCTTT. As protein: CASTPGGGPNTEAFF.

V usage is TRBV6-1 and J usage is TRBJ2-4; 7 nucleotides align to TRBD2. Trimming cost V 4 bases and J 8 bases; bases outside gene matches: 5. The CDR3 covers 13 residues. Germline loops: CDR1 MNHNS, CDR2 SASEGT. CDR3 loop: CASSAFRGDIQYF. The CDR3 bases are TGTGCCAGCAGTGCTTTCCGGGGGGACATTCAGTACTTC.

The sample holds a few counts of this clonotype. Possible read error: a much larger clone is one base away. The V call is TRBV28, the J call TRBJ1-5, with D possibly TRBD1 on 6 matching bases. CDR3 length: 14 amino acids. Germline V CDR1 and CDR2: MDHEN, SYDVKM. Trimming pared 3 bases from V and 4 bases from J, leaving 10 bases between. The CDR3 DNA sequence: TGTGCCAGCAGTTTCCCAGGGGTGAATCAGCCCCAGCATTTT. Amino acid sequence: CASSFPGVNQPQHF.

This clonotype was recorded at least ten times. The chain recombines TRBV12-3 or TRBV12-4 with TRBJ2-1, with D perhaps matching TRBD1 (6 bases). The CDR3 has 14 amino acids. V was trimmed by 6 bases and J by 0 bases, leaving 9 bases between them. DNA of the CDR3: TGTGCCAGCAGAGTGACAGGCTCCTACAATGAGCAGTTCTTC. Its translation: CASRVTGSYNEQFF.

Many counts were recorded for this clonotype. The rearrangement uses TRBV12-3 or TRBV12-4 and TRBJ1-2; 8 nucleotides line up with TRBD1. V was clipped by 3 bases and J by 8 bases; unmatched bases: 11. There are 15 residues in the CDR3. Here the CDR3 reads CASSFEGQGWIGYTF. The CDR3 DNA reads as TGTGCCAGCAGTTTCGAAGGACAGGGATGGATCGGCTACACCTTC.

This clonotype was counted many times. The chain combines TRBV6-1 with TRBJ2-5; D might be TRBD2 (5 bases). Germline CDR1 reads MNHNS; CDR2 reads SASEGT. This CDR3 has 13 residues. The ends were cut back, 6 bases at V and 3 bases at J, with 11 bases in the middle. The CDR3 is CASRDRGKETQYF. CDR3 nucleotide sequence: TGTGCCAGCAGGGACCGGGGAAAAGAGACCCAGTACTTC.

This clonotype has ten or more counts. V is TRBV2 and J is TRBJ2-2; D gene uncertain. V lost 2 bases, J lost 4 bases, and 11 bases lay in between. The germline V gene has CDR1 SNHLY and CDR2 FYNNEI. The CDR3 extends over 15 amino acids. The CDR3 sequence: CASSENPLGTGELFF. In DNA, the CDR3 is TGTGCCAGCAGTGAAAACCCCCTCGGCACCGGGGAGCTGTTTTTT.

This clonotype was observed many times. The CDR3: CASSLGQDRKLFF. The CDR3 region has the DNA TGTGCCAGCAGTTTGGGACAGGATCGGAAACTGTTTTTT. The chain has TRBV28 and TRBJ1-4; 8 nucleotides agree with TRBD1. The V and J ends lost 3 bases and 11 bases, in that order; junction bases with no gene match: 5. This CDR3 is 13 amino acids long. Germline loops: CDR1 MDHEN, CDR2 SYDVKM.

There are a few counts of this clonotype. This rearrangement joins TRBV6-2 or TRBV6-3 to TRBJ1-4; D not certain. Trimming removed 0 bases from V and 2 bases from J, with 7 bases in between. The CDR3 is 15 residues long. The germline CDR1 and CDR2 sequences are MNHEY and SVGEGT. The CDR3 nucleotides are TGTGCCAGCAGTTACTCCCGGGATACTAATGAAAAACTGTTTTTT. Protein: CASSYSRDTNEKLFF.

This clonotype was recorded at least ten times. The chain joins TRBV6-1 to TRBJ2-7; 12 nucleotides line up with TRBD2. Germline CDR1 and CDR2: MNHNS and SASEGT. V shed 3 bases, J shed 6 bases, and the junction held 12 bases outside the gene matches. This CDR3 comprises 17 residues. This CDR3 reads CASSDLGLAGPVGEQYF. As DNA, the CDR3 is TGTGCCAGCAGTGACTTGGGACTAGCGGGTCCCGTTGGCGAGCAGTACTTC.

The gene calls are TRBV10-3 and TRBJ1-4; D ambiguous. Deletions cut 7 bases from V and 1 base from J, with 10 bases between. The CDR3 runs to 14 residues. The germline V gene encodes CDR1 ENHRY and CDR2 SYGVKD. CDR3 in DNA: TGTGCCATCAATCAACACATAACTAATGAAAAACTGTTTTTT. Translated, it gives CAINQHITNEKLFF.

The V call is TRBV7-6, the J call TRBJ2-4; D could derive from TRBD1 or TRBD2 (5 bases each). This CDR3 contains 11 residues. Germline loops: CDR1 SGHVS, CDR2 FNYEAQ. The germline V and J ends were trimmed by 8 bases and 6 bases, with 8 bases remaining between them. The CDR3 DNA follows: TGTGCCAGCGGGGACGGAAACATTCAGTACTTC. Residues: CASGDGNIQYF.